This T cell receptor (beta chain) was sequenced for a study of shared clonotypes between healthy human individuals. Study conclusions and caveats: When naive CD4 clonotypes were compared across a handful of donors, about 4.8% were shared. Naive subsets typically showed greater estimated richness than memory subsets. What limited the represented genetic and exposure-history diversity was the small number of donors.

As regards this clone: Its antigen remains unidentified. Other DNA sequences in the sample encode the same CDR3.

Assay used: immunoSEQ multiplex PCR; TCRdb lists only in-frame clones, some missing. The table has 2,100,000 or so clones, almost 96% seen once; the top ten hold around 0.13%. The CDR3 is 13 residues long. The germline CDR1 and CDR2 sequences are ENHRY and SYGVKD. The J segment lost 5 bases and the V segment lost 3 bases, leaving 3 bases of the junction unmatched. Sequencing was done on a sample of naive CD4+ T cells sorted from blood. This sample's subset: CD45RA+ positively selected. The rearrangement joins TRBV10-3 to TRBJ1-2, with 7 bases identical to TRBD1. The origin of this receptor is a man aged 18 to 35 in good health. The CDR3 region is CAISDGRGYGYTF. The CDR3 bases are TGTGCCATCAGTGATGGCAGGGGGTATGGCTACACCTTC.